What follows is one T cell receptor (beta chain) and its context. Its recognized antigen is unknown. No much larger clone is present one base from it, and per-base qualities are unavailable. These data belong to a study of shared clonotypes between healthy human individuals (TCRdb year 2020). In terms of the full investigation: The cohort comprised a couple of women and a few men aged 18 to 49 years. For each donor, CD4 naive and CD4 memory were each given three plates, CD8 naive was given two plates, and CD8 memory was given one plate. The study deeply sequenced blood TCR repertoires of about five healthy adults to estimate repertoire size and the extent of clonotype sharing between individuals. Different laboratories and diverse techniques were used to prepare libraries and sequence TCR repertoires, to increase sequencing depth and limit assay-specific biases. Leukapheresis yielded between about 0.85 and 10 billion PBMCs per donor. The paper's findings and limits, for the study overall: Naive subsets generally had larger estimated clonotype richness than memory subsets. Clonotypes shared by all four sorted-subset donors showed higher generation probabilities than non-shared clonotypes. When several donors were compared, the shared fraction of clonotypes was around 5.1% for naive CD4, around 3.5% for naive CD8, more than 2% for memory CD4, and 0.4% for memory CD8. Pairwise subsampling led to the expectation that sequencing depth would affect the degree of clonotype sharing among donors. Only blood was sampled, and tissue TCR repertoires likely differ from those in blood. Because the study included only a small number of donors, the genetic and exposure-history diversity represented was limited. Incomplete sequencing was indicated by rarefaction of sorted-subset datasets, despite the large sequencing depth.

The donors were healthy, HIV-negative adults with no recently reported acute infections or vaccinations. Every donor was a Caucasian adult living in Nashville, Tennessee, USA. CD4+ T cells were enriched by magnetic negative selection, after which naive cells were positively selected on CD45RA and the negative fraction was taken as the memory subset. After blood collection by leukapheresis, PBMCs were isolated using Ficoll-Histopaque density gradient centrifugation and then cryopreserved in the vapor phase of liquid nitrogen. Analytical flow cytometry was used to check the purity and quantity of each magnetically sorted T cell population. Genomic DNA was isolated from every sorted fraction and measured by UV absorbance on a Nanodrop 2000c. Using the deep immunoSEQ assay, TCR CDR3 regions were amplified from genomic DNA by multiplex PCR. Extracted genomic DNA from each cell subset was spread evenly across all wells of several immunoSEQ 96-well plates, with each plate serving as a replicate. Each replicate PCR for sorted subsets received about 200 ng genomic DNA, equal to tens of thousands of T cell genomes. The purified libraries were quantified using a Qubit 3.0 fluorometer, sized with a Bioanalyzer 2100, and then quantified again using the KAPA Library Quantification kit. Each immunoSEQ 96-well plate was sequenced on its own single-read 150-cycle Illumina NextSeq 550 flow cell. From the authors' description of their analysis: Because only junctional sequences without quality scores were contained in the immunoSEQ output, filtering matching that applied to full-length reads could not be performed. Sequences were annotated with PyIR, a Python wrapper for IgBLAST v1.9, and V/J genes and CDR3 were assigned using IMGT germline references. Reads were removed for weak V/J assignments (E-value above 1e-6), missing CDR3, stop codons, out-of-frame junctions, or ambiguous translated residues. V3J clonotypes were defined as sequences sharing the same inferred V gene, J gene, and CDR3 amino acid sequence. Percentage overlap between repertoires was computed as shared unique clonotypes divided by the size of the smaller repertoire. Three approaches were used to assess repertoire richness: RTK rarefaction, the Chao1 estimator, and Recon v2.1 estimates of unobserved clonotypes. Generation probabilities were computed with OLGA for all TCRbeta clonotypes obtained by the gDNA method from a handful of donors. This is the immuneACCESS table as TCRdb keeps it, with only in-frame sequences that have V and J called. A part of the clones is gone; compared with another copy, unresolved V genes explain less than half, and the rest is unexplained. That table supplies the V and J calls and clone size; D and trimming were determined from the DNA. The sample records approximately 980,000 clones, more than 75% of which are singletons. Jointly, the top ten make up 1.5% of the sample.

Looking up the germline V gene yields CDR1 SGHTA and CDR2 FQGTGA. Its CDR3 holds 12 amino acids, cysteine through phenylalanine. Of all the DNA, just the CDR3 is kept, 36 bases in frame from base 1. V and J lose 1 base and 10 bases, and a span of 9 bases separates them. The sequencing sample was made of memory CD4+ T cells sorted from blood. The cell subset or site label corresponds to: CD45RA-negative fraction. The rearrangement joined TRBV7-3 to TRBJ2-3, with a weak D call of TRBD1 (5 bases match). The receptor was isolated from a man in his late teens or twenties in good health. The CDR3 region: CASSLRGSAQYF. The bases are TGTGCCAGCAGCTTAAGGGGCTCGGCGCAGTATTTT.